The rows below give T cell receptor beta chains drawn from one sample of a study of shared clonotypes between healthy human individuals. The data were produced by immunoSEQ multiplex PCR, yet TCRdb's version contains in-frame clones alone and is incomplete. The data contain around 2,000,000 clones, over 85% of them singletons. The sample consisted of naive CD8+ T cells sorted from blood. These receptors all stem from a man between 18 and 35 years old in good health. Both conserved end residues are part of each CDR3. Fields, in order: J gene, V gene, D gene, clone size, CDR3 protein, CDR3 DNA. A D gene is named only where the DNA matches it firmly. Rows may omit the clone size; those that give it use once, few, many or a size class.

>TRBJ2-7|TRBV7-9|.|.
CASSPSDSRGLYEQYF
TGTGCCAGCAGCCCTTCGGACAGCCGAGGGTTATACGAGCAGTACTTC
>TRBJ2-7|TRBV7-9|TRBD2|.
CASSLGTSNEQYF
TGTGCCAGCAGCTTAGGGACTAGCAACGAGCAGTACTTC
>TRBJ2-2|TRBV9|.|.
CASSVEQLTGELFF
TGTGCCAGCAGCGTGGAACAGCTGACCGGGGAGCTGTTTTTT
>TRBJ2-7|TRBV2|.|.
CASSEVPGASLEQYF
TGTGCCAGCAGTGAAGTTCCGGGAGCTTCTCTCGAGCAGTACTTC
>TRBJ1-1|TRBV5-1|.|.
CASSLAVVNTEAFF
TGCGCCAGCAGCTTGGCCGTGGTGAACACTGAAGCTTTCTTT
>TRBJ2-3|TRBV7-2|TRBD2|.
CASSLGTRITDTQYF
TGTGCCAGCAGCTTAGGGACTAGGATCACAGATACGCAGTATTTT
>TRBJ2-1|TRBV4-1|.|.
CASSQVNLAGEQFF
TGCGCCAGCAGCCAAGTTAATCTAGCCGGTGAGCAGTTCTTC
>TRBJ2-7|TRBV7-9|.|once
CASSPPHYEQYF
TGTGCCAGCAGCCCCCCCCACTACGAGCAGTACTTC
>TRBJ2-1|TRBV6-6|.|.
CASSNSPDEQFF
TGTGCCAGCAGCAACTCTCCAGATGAGCAGTTCTTC
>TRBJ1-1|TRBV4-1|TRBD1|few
CASSQGQGANTEAFF
TGCGCCAGCAGCCAAGGACAGGGGGCGAACACTGAAGCTTTCTTT
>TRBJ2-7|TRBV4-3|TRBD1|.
CASSHATLGQGGYEQYF
TGCGCCAGCAGCCATGCAACTTTGGGACAGGGGGGTTACGAGCAGTACTTC
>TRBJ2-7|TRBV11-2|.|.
CASRTTGSAHEQYF
TGTGCCAGCAGAACCACAGGGTCCGCGCACGAGCAGTACTTC
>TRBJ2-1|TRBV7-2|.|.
CASSADFYSSYNEQFF
TGTGCCAGCAGCGCAGATTTCTACAGCTCCTACAATGAGCAGTTCTTC
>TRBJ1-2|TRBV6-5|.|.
CASAGAYGYTF
TGTGCCTCGGCGGGAGCCTATGGCTACACCTTC
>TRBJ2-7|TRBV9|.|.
CASSVTGSYEQYF
TGTGCCAGCAGCGTAACAGGGTCCTACGAGCAGTACTTC
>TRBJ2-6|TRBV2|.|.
CASSAFSGANVLTF
TGTGCCAGCAGTGCCTTCTCTGGGGCCAACGTCCTGACTTTC
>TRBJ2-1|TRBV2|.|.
CASSRGLATYNEQFF
TGTGCCAGCAGTAGAGGACTCGCAACCTACAATGAGCAGTTCTTC
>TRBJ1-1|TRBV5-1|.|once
CASSRGPGTEAFF
TGCGCCAGCAGCAGGGGACCTGGGACTGAAGCTTTCTTT
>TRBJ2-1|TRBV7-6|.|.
CASSLALGGGQFF
TGTGCCAGCAGCTTAGCGCTGGGTGGCGGGCAGTTCTTC
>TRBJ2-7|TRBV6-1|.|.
CASSDFLSYEQYF
TGTGCCAGCAGTGATTTTCTTTCCTACGAGCAGTACTTC
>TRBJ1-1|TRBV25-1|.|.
CASSARFPGRGSTEAFF
TGTGCCAGCAGTGCCAGATTCCCGGGTCGGGGGAGCACTGAAGCTTTCTTT
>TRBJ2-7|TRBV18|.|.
CASSFGTGAYEQYF
TGTGCCAGCTCCTTCGGGACGGGGGCTTACGAGCAGTACTTC
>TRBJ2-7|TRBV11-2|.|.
CASSLGTGVDEQYF
TGTGCCAGCAGCTTAGGAACGGGAGTTGATGAGCAGTACTTC
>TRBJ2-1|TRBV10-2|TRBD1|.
CASSDRGQRNNEQFF
TGCGCCAGCAGCGACAGGGGGCAAAGAAACAATGAGCAGTTCTTC
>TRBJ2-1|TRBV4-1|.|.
CASSQDMGGMYNEQFF
TGCGCCAGCAGCCAAGATATGGGGGGTATGTACAATGAGCAGTTCTTC
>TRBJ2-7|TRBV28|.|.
CASGGELTYEQYF
TGTGCCAGCGGCGGAGAGCTAACCTACGAGCAGTACTTC
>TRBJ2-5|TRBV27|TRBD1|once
CASSPTGTEPAETQYF
TGTGCCAGCAGTCCCACCGGGACAGAGCCCGCAGAGACCCAGTACTTC
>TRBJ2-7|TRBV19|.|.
CASSITRGESYEQYF
TGTGCCAGTAGTATCACGAGGGGGGAATCCTACGAGCAGTACTTC
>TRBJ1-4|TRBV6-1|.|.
CASSEATGMVVEKLFF
TGTGCCAGCAGTGAGGCAACAGGGATGGTTGTTGAAAAACTGTTTTTT
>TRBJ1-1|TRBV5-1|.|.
CASSSSPGPDGPEAFF
TGCGCCAGCAGCTCTTCCCCCGGGCCCGATGGCCCTGAAGCTTTCTTT
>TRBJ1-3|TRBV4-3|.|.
CASSHGVSSGNTIYF
TGCGCCAGCAGCCATGGGGTATCCTCTGGAAACACCATATATTTT
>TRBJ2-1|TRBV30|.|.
CAWSVLGPMNEQFF
TGTGCCTGGAGTGTACTCGGTCCCATGAATGAGCAGTTCTTC
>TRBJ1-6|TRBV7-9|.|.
CASSLAERDSPLHF
TGTGCCAGCAGCTTAGCGGAACGGGATTCACCCCTCCACTTT
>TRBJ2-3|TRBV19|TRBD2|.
CASGGVTSVATDTQYF
TGTGCCAGTGGGGGGGTAACTAGCGTTGCCACAGATACGCAGTATTTT
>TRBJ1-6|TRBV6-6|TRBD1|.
CASSYADRENSPLHF
TGTGCCAGCAGTTACGCGGACAGGGAGAATTCACCCCTCCACTTT
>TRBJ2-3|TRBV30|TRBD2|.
CAWSVLADTDTQYF
TGTGCCTGGAGTGTACTAGCGGACACAGATACGCAGTATTTT
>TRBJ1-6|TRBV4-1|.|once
CASSQEQGNSPLHF
TGCGCCAGCAGCCAAGAACAGGGTAATTCACCCCTCCACTTT
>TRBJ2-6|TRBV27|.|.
CASSLSYSGANVLTF
TGTGCCAGCAGTTTATCCTACTCTGGGGCCAACGTCCTGACTTTC